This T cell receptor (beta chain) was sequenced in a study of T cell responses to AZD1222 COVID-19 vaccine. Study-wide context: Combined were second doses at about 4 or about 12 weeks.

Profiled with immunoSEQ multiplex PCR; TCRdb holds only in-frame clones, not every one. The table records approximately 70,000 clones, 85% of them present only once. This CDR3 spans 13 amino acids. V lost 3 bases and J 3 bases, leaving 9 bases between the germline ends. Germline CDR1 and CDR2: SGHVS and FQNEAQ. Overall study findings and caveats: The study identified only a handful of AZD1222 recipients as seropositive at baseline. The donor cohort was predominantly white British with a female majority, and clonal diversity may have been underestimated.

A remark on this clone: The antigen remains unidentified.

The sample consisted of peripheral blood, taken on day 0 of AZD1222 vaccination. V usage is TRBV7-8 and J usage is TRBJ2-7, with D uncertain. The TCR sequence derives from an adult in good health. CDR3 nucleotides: TGTGCCAGCAGCTTTAGACCGGACTACGAGCAGTACTTC. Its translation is CASSFRPDYEQYF.